The 2 T cell receptor beta chains given below trace back to one sample, sequenced in a study of technical replicates of blood from a handful of donors. Clones were read by immunoSEQ multiplex PCR, and TCRdb kept only the in-frame ones, dropping some. This sample has around 61,000 clones, with approximately 84% found just once. Material for sequencing was PBMCs. Receptors were obtained from a human donor in good health. Some clones in this sample may be carry-over from other donors' samples.

The J gene is TRBJ1-6, the V gene TRBV19; D gene uncertain. Trimming left V 1 base short and J 7 bases short, with 8 bases between. Germline V lookup: CDR1 LNHDA, CDR2 SQIVND (reference sequence). The CDR3 loop spans 14 amino acids. CDR3 region: CASSIVLTNSPLHF. The CDR3, as DNA: TGTGCCAGTAGTATAGTCCTGACAAATTCACCCCTCCACTTT. Supplemented by reference TRBV19 and TRBJ1-6, the full variable domain reads DGGITQSPKYLFRKEGQNVTLSCEQNLNHDAMYWYRQDPGQGLRLIYYSQIVNDFQKGDIAEGYSVSREKKESFPLTVTSAQKNPTAFYLCASSIVLTNSPLHFGNGTRLTVT.

The V call is TRBV27, the J call TRBJ1-2; the D gene is possibly TRBD1 (5 bases). Trimming took 7 bases from V and 4 from J, leaving 16 bases between them. Germline V gives CDR1 MNHEY, CDR2 SMNVEV (reference sequence). The CDR3 has 14 amino acids. CDR3 amino acids: CASTPYGGTYGYTF. The CDR3 bases are TGTGCCAGCACCCCTTATGGGGGGACCTATGGCTACACCTTC.